The 28 T cell receptor beta chains listed next were all sequenced from one sample in a study of cytomegalovirus exposure and HLA in healthy donors. 60 Vbeta and 13 Jbeta primers were used in PCR. Here immunoSEQ multiplex PCR was the method, and the copy in TCRdb shows in-frame clones only, minus some. The table records over 40,000 clones, approximately 90% of them present only once. The sequencing input was PBMCs. The receptor set was obtained from a middle-aged woman in good health and CMV-seropositive.

This clone has a single count. This sequence joins TRBV28 and TRBJ1-5, with a possible D match to TRBD1 (6 bases). The CDR3 length is 15 residues. Trimming took 5 bases from V and 3 from J, leaving 14 bases between them. Germline V lookup: CDR1 MDHEN, CDR2 SYDVKM. DNA of the CDR3: TGTGCCAGCAGTCCTACAGGGACGTACAATCAGCCCCAGCATTTT. Protein sequence: CASSPTGTYNQPQHF. Filled out from reference TRBV28 and TRBJ1-5, the complete variable domain reads DVKVTQSSRYLVKRTGEKVFLECVQDMDHENMFWYRQDPGLGLRLIYFSYDVKMKEKGDIPEGYSVSREKKERFSLILESASTNQTSMYLCASSPTGTYNQPQHFGDGTRLSIL.

This clone was seen a handful of times. The V call is TRBV5-1, the J call TRBJ2-7, with D possibly TRBD1 on 6 matching bases. V shed 1 base and J shed 5 bases, with 13 bases lying between them. Per germline, CDR1 SGHRS and CDR2 YFSETQ. This CDR3 region has 14 residues. CDR3 sequence (DNA): TGCGCCAGCAGCTTGTTAAGGGGGACCCACGAGCAGTACTTC. Its protein is CASSLLRGTHEQYF. The complete variable domain, with remaining parts taken from reference TRBV5-1 and TRBJ2-7, reads KAGVTQTPRYLIKTRGQQVTLSCSPISGHRSVSWYQQTPGQGLQFLFEYFSETQRNKGNFPGRFSGRQFSNSRSEMNVSTLELGDSALYLCASSLLRGTHEQYFGPGTRLTVT.

This clone ranks as medium-sized. The gene calls are TRBV7-9 and TRBJ2-7; maybe TRBD1 (5 bases). CDR3 length: 16 amino acids. Germline CDR1 and CDR2: SEHNR and FQNEAQ (reference sequence). The germline V and J ends were trimmed by 4 bases and 1 base, with 17 bases remaining between them. The CDR3 protein is CASSSLLSDKSYEQYF. The CDR3, as DNA: TGTGCCAGCAGCTCCCTACTATCGGACAAGTCCTACGAGCAGTACTTC.

The V and J genes are TRBV5-1 and TRBJ1-6; perhaps TRBD1 as D (5 bases). CDR3 length: 15 amino acids. V lost 4 bases and J 9 bases, leaving 17 bases between the germline ends. Germline V gene sequence: CDR1 SGHRS, CDR2 YFSETQ. CDR3 protein: CASSQTSDGGSPLHF. The CDR3, as DNA: TGCGCCAGCAGCCAAACAAGTGACGGGGGTTCACCCCTCCACTTT. Using reference TRBV5-1 and TRBJ1-6 for the parts outside the CDR3, the full variable domain is KAGVTQTPRYLIKTRGQQVTLSCSPISGHRSVSWYQQTPGQGLQFLFEYFSETQRNKGNFPGRFSGRQFSNSRSEMNVSTLELGDSALYLCASSQTSDGGSPLHFGNGTRLTVT.

The rearrangement uses TRBV28 and TRBJ2-7; TRBD1 matches 7 bases. The length of the CDR3 is 14 residues. The ends lost 4 bases at V and 0 bases at J; junction bases unmatched: 3. Germline lookup yields CDR1 MDHEN and CDR2 SYDVKM. In DNA, the CDR3 is TGTGCCAGCAGTTCCGGACAGGTCTCCTACGAGCAGTACTTC. It yields the protein CASSSGQVSYEQYF.

The genes are TRBV27 and TRBJ1-2; D ambiguous. The CDR3 is 13 residues long. V lost 6 bases and J lost 0, with 8 bases in between. The V gene's germline CDR1 is MNHEY and CDR2 SMNVEV (reference sequence). CDR3 DNA: TGTGCCAGCAGCCCTGTTGCTAACTATGGCTACACCTTC. Its translation: CASSPVANYGYTF.

This clone has a single count. This rearrangement joins TRBV5-1 to TRBJ1-2, with TRBD1 as a possible D gene (6 bases). The CDR3 has 14 amino acids. V lost 3 bases and J 8 bases, leaving 17 bases between the germline ends. CDR1 and CDR2 from the germline V gene are SGHRS and YFSETQ. CDR3 sequence: CASSWGHISAGYTF. As DNA, the CDR3 is TGCGCCAGCAGCTGGGGACATATCTCGGCCGGCTACACCTTC.

This clone was found once. The V call is TRBV9, the J call TRBJ2-1, with 8 bases identical to TRBD2. The CDR3 covers 18 residues. Germline V lookup: CDR1 SGDLS, CDR2 YYNGEE. The junction had 16 bases not matched to a gene; V was cut back by 3 bases and J by 5 bases. The CDR3 region has the DNA TGTGCCAGCAGCGCAGGACTCTTAAGCGGGGGAAGAAACAATGAGCAGTTCTTC. The encoded protein is CASSAGLLSGGRNNEQFF.

The rearrangement links TRBV28 to TRBJ2-5; TRBD2 matches 9 bases. Unmatched junction bases numbered 2, after V lost 4 bases and J lost 5 bases. This CDR3 spans 13 amino acids. Germline V gene sequence: CDR1 MDHEN, CDR2 SYDVKM. This CDR3 reads CASSSSGVETQYF. As DNA, the CDR3 is TGTGCCAGCAGTTCTAGCGGGGTCGAGACCCAGTACTTC.

CDR3 in DNA: TGTGCCAGCAGCCAGGGACTCCTACTTACCGGGGAGCTGTTTTTT. Translation: CASSQGLLLTGELFF. The rearrangement uses TRBV7-2 and TRBJ2-2; TRBD2 might be the D (6 bases). Germline V gene sequence: CDR1 SGHTA, CDR2 FQGNSA. CDR3 size: 15 residues. V was trimmed by 5 bases and J by 5 bases, leaving 15 bases between them.

DNA of the CDR3: TGTGCCAGCAGCTTTGATGGCGACAGGGCAGCCTACGAGCAGTACTTC. As protein: CASSFDGDRAAYEQYF. V usage is TRBV11-2 and J usage is TRBJ2-7; 7 bases are a match to TRBD1. The junction had 10 bases not matched to a gene; V was cut back by 3 bases and J by 2 bases. This CDR3 comprises 16 residues. Per germline, CDR1 SGHAT and CDR2 FQNNGV.

Here the CDR3 DNA reads TGTGCCAGCAGTTACTCGAGGGAAAACACTGAAGCTTTCTTT. Its protein product is CASSYSRENTEAFF. The chain uses TRBV6-5 and TRBJ1-1, with unresolved D. The CDR3 is 14 amino acids. V gave up 0 bases and J gave up 2 bases, with 7 bases separating them. Per the germline V gene, CDR1 is MNHEY and CDR2 is SVGAGI.

The V gene is TRBV7-7, the J gene TRBJ2-1; 10 bases match TRBD1. The CDR3 consists of 15 residues. With 2 bases clipped from V and 4 bases from J, the junction kept 2 bases outside the gene matches. Germline V gives CDR1 SSHAT, CDR2 FNYEAQ (reference sequence). The CDR3 nucleotides are TGTGCCAGCAGCTTAAGGACAGGGGGGTACAATGAGCAGTTCTTC. Amino acids: CASSLRTGGYNEQFF. Together with reference TRBV7-7 and TRBJ2-1, the CDR3 gives the full variable domain: GAGVSQSPRYKVTKRGQDVTLRCDPISSHATLYWYQQALGQGPEFLTYFNYEAQPDKSGLPSDRFSAERPEGSISTLTIQRTEQRDSAMYRCASSLRTGGYNEQFFGPGTRLTVL.

The J gene is TRBJ2-7, the V gene TRBV5-5; 8 nucleotides match TRBD1. The V segment lost 5 bases and the J segment 4 bases; nucleotides outside the gene matches: 8. The CDR3 has 14 residues. The V gene's germline CDR1 is SGHKS and CDR2 YYEKEE (reference sequence). CDR3 DNA sequence: TGTGCCAGCAGGTTCGGACAGGGTTCTTACGAGCAGTACTTC. It codes for CASRFGQGSYEQYF.

This clone was counted once. The chain couples TRBV5-4 to TRBJ2-7, with D perhaps TRBD2 (5 bases). The CDR3 covers 14 residues. Per the germline V gene, CDR1 is SGHNT and CDR2 is YYREEE (reference sequence). The V gene lost 4 bases and the J gene lost 2 bases, with 13 bases spanning the gap. CDR3 bases: TGTGCCAGCAGCCGAAGCGGCCCCCCCTACGAGCAGTACTTC. This gives the protein CASSRSGPPYEQYF.

This clone was seen just once. This chain links TRBV19 with TRBJ2-7; 8 nucleotides agree with TRBD1. After removal of 8 bases from V and 6 bases from J, the junction contained 9 bases not matched to a gene. The CDR3 has 13 amino acids. Germline V lookup: CDR1 LNHDA, CDR2 SQIVND (reference sequence). CDR3 amino acids: CASGRQGLFEQYF. The CDR3 DNA reads TGTGCCAGTGGTCGACAGGGGCTATTCGAGCAGTACTTC.

The rearrangement links TRBV2 to TRBJ1-1, with D perhaps TRBD1 (5 bases). Germline assignment: CDR1 SNHLY and CDR2 FYNNEI. The CDR3 extends over 14 amino acids. Trimming removed 5 bases at V and 11 bases at J, with 21 bases between. CDR3 nucleotides: TGTGCCAGCAGTAGTCGGACCTTAGGAGGGGTTGCTTTCTTT. Translating it yields CASSSRTLGGVAFF.

The chain recombines TRBV5-1 with TRBJ2-7; D call uncertain. Germline V lookup: CDR1 SGHRS, CDR2 YFSETQ. V lost 4 bases and J lost 7, with 12 bases in between. This CDR3 is 12 amino acids long. The CDR3 sequence is CASSTPSREQYF. The CDR3 region has the DNA TGCGCCAGCAGCACCCCCTCCAGAGAGCAGTACTTC.

This chain uses TRBV5-1 with TRBJ1-6; TRBD1 matches at 7 bases. The CDR3 extends over 14 amino acids. Germline lookup yields CDR1 SGHRS and CDR2 YFSETQ. After removal of 0 bases from V and 8 bases from J, the junction contained 2 bases not matched to a gene. CDR3 residues: CASSLGQGDSPLHF. The CDR3 coding sequence is TGCGCCAGCAGCTTGGGACAGGGAGATTCACCCCTCCACTTT.

The chain is built from TRBV30 and TRBJ1-2; the D gene is possibly TRBD1 (6 bases). The ends were cut back, 4 bases at V and 3 bases at J, with 12 bases in the middle. Germline loops: CDR1 GTSNPN, CDR2 SVGIG (reference sequence). The CDR3 spans 13 residues. The CDR3 region has the DNA TGTGCCTGGAATCCGGACAGAGACTATGGCTACACCTTC. Protein product: CAWNPDRDYGYTF.

Only a few counts were recorded for this clone. The chain is built from TRBV7-6 and TRBJ2-1, with 11 bases aligning to TRBD2. This CDR3 is built from 15 residues. V was clipped by 4 bases and J by 9 bases; unmatched bases: 8. CDR1 and CDR2 (germline): SGHVS, FNYEAQ. The CDR3 region is CASSSVAGGVTEQFF. The CDR3 DNA reads TGTGCCAGCAGCTCAGTAGCGGGGGGGGTTACTGAGCAGTTCTTC.

The chain uses TRBV6-4 and TRBJ2-3; 12 positions agree with TRBD2. V was pared by 2 bases and J by 6 bases, with 3 bases of the junction left unmatched. The germline gives CDR1 MRHNA, CDR2 SNTAGT. The CDR3 length is 15 residues. CDR3 bases: TGTGCCAGCAGTGACGGGCTAGCGGGGGGGGATACGCAGTATTTT. This codes for CASSDGLAGGDTQYF.

The CDR3 spells CASSPSGLAGTDTQYF. CDR3 coding DNA: TGTGCCAGCAGCCCCTCGGGACTAGCGGGCACAGATACGCAGTATTTT. The gene calls are TRBV11-3 and TRBJ2-3; 11 nucleotides match TRBD2. Looked up from germline, CDR1 is SGHNT and CDR2 is YENEEA. Trimming removed 5 bases from V and 1 base from J; junction bases left unmatched: 5. The length of the CDR3 is 16 residues.

The rearrangement joins TRBV13 to TRBJ2-1; TRBD2 is a possible D gene (6 bases). Germline CDR1 PRHDT, CDR2 FYEKMQ (reference sequence). Trimming removed 6 bases from V and 3 bases from J, with 12 bases in between. This CDR3 contains 14 residues. The CDR3 loop is CASSWKRVYNEQFF. CDR3 bases: TGTGCCAGCAGTTGGAAGCGGGTCTACAATGAGCAGTTCTTC.

The rearrangement uses TRBV11-2 and TRBJ2-7; 10 positions match TRBD1. The CDR3 runs 13 residues. CDR1 and CDR2 from the germline V gene are SGHAT and FQNNGV. Germline trimming cut 1 base from V and 7 bases from J; bases unmatched to any gene: 1. The CDR3 sequence is CASSLGQGAEQYF. The CDR3 DNA is TGTGCCAGCAGCTTAGGACAGGGGGCTGAGCAGTACTTC.

The V gene is TRBV2, the J gene TRBJ2-7; D uncertain. The CDR3 runs to 12 residues. V lost 6 bases, J lost 7 bases, and 13 bases lay in between. Germline V CDR1 and CDR2: SNHLY, FYNNEI. CDR3 nucleotides: TGTGCCAGCAGCACAGCTTTATGGGAGCAGTACTTC. Protein product: CASSTALWEQYF.

The chain combines TRBV7-2 with TRBJ2-1, with 7 bases that match TRBD1. CDR3 length equals 18 residues. With V trimmed by 5 bases and J by 4 bases, 17 bases remained unmatched. CDR1 and CDR2 (germline): SGHTA, FQGNSA. The CDR3 is CASSAGQGGQWLYNEQFF. The DNA of the CDR3 is TGTGCCAGCAGCGCGGGCCAAGGGGGCCAATGGTTATACAATGAGCAGTTCTTC.

The genes are TRBV6-6 and TRBJ2-6; the D is unclear. CDR1 and CDR2 from the germline V gene are MNHNY and SVGAGI (reference sequence). The CDR3 runs to 15 residues. The V gene lost 7 bases and the J gene lost 2 bases, with 12 bases spanning the gap. CDR3 nucleotides: TGTGCCAGCACTCCGACTCTGGCTGGGGCCAACGTCCTGACTTTC. Protein: CASTPTLAGANVLTF.